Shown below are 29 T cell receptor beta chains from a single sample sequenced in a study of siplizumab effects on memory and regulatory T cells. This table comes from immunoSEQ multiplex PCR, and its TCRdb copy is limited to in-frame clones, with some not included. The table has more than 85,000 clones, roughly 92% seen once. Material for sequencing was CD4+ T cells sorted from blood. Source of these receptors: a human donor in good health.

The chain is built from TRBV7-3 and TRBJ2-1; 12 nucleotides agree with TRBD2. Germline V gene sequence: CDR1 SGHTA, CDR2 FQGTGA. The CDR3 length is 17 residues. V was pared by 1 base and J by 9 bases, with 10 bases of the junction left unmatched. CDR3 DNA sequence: TGTGCCAGCAGCTTAAGACCCCCGCTAGCGGGAGGGGTTGAGCAGTTCTTC. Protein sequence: CASSLRPPLAGGVEQFF. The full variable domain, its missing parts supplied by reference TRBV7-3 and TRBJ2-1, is GAGVSQTPSNKVTEKGKYVELRCDPISGHTALYWYRQSLGQGPEFLIYFQGTGAADDSGLPNDRFFAVRPEGSVSTLKIQRTERGDSAVYLCASSLRPPLAGGVEQFFGPGTRLTVL.

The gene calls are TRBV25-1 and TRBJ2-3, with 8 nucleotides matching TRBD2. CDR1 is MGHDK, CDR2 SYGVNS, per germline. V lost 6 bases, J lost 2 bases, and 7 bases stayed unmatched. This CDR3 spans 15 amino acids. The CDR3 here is CASSSPGGPTDTQYF. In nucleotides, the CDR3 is TGTGCCAGCAGCTCACCGGGAGGGCCCACAGATACGCAGTATTTT. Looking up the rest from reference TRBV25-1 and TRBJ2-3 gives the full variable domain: EADIYQTPRYLVIGTGKKITLECSQTMGHDKMYWYQQDPGMELHLIHYSYGVNSTEKGDLSSESTVSRIRTEHFPLTLESARPSHTSQYLCASSSPGGPTDTQYFGPGTRLTVL.

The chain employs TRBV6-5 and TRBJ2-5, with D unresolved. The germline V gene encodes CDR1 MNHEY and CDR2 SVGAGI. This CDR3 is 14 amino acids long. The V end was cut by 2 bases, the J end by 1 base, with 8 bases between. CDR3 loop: CASSYRRSQETQYF. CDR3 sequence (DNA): TGTGCCAGCAGTTACCGGCGGTCCCAAGAGACCCAGTACTTC.

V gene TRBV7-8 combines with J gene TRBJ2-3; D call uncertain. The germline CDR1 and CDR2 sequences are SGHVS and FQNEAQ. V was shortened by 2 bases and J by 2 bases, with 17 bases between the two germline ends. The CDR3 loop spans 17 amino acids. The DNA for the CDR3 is TGTGCCAGCAGCTTATCCGCCTCCGGGCCTAACACAGATACGCAGTATTTT. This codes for CASSLSASGPNTDTQYF. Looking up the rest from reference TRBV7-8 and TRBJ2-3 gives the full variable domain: GAGVSQSPRYKVAKRGQDVALRCDPISGHVSLFWYQQALGQGPEFLTYFQNEAQLDKSGLPSDRFFAERPEGSVSTLKIQRTQQEDSAVYLCASSLSASGPNTDTQYFGPGTRLTVL.

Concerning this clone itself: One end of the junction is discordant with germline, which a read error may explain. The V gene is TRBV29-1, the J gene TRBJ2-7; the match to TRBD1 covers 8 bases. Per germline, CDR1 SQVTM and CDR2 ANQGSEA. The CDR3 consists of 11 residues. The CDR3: CSVKDREALRF. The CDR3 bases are TGCAGCGTTAAGGACAGGGAGGCACTTCGGTTC.

As DNA, the CDR3 is TGTGCCAGCAGCCAGTGGACAGGCCCGAGGCCCTACGAGCAGTACTTC. This encodes CASSQWTGPRPYEQYF. The J gene is TRBJ2-7, the V gene TRBV11-2; 7 bases are a match to TRBD1. The V and J ends lost 5 bases and 2 bases, in that order; junction bases with no gene match: 12. Germline assignment: CDR1 SGHAT and CDR2 FQNNGV. This CDR3 has 16 residues.

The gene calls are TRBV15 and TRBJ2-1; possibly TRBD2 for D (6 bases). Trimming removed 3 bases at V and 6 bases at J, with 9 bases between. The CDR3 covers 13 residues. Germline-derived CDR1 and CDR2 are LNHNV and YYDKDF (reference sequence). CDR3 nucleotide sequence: TGTGCCACCAGCAGGGGGAGGATCAATGAGCAGTTCTTC. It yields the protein CATSRGRINEQFF.

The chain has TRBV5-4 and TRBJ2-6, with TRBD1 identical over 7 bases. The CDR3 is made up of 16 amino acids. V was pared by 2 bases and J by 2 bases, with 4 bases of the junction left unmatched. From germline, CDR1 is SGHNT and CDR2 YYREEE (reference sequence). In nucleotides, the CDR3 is TGTGCCAGCAGCTTTTACAGGGGACCTGGGGCCAACGTCCTGACTTTC. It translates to CASSFYRGPGANVLTF.

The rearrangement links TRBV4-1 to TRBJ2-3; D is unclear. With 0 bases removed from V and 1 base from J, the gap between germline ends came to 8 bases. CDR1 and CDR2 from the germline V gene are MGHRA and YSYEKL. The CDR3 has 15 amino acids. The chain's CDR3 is CASSQDRWGTDTQYF. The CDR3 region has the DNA TGCGCCAGCAGCCAAGATCGATGGGGCACAGATACGCAGTATTTT.

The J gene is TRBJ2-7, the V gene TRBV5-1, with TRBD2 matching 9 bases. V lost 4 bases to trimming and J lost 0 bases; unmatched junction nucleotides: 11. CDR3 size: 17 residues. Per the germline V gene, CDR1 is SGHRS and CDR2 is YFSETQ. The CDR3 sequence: CASSPTSGRRSSYEQYF. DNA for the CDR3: TGCGCCAGCAGCCCAACTAGCGGGCGGAGAAGCTCCTACGAGCAGTACTTC.

This chain's CDR3 is CASSLGPQTYEQYF. The CDR3 bases are TGCGCCAGCAGCTTGGGGCCCCAAACCTACGAGCAGTACTTC. The genes are TRBV5-1 and TRBJ2-7, with D unresolved. The length of the CDR3 is 14 residues. Germline loops: CDR1 SGHRS, CDR2 YFSETQ. V lost 0 bases and J 2 bases, leaving 9 bases between the germline ends.

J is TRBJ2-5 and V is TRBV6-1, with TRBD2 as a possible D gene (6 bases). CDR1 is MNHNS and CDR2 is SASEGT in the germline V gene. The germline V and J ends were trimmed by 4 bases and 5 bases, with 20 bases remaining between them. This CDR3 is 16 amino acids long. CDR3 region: CASSVRGGAGWETQYF. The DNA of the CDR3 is TGTGCCAGCAGTGTCCGAGGAGGGGCGGGTTGGGAGACCCAGTACTTC.

The CDR3 coding sequence is TGTGCCAGCAGCTTAGTGGGTGTAAACACTGAAGCTTTCTTT. Its translation is CASSLVGVNTEAFF. V and J are TRBV7-2 and TRBJ1-1; no definite D call. CDR3 length: 14 residues. Trimming pared 1 base from V and 2 bases from J, leaving 8 bases between. Germline V gene sequence: CDR1 SGHTA, CDR2 FQGNSA. Complete variable domain (other parts from reference TRBV7-2 and TRBJ1-1): GAGVSQSPSNKVTEKGKDVELRCDPISGHTALYWYRQSLGQGLEFLIYFQGNSAPDKSGLPSDRFSAERTGGSVSTLTIQRTQQEDSAVYLCASSLVGVNTEAFFGQGTRLTVV.

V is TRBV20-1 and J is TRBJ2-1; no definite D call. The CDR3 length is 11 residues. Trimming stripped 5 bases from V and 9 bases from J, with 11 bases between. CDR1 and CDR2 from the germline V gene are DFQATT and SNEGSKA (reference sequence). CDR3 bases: TGCAGTGCTTCTTTAGGGATTGAGCAGTTCTTC. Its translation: CSASLGIEQFF.

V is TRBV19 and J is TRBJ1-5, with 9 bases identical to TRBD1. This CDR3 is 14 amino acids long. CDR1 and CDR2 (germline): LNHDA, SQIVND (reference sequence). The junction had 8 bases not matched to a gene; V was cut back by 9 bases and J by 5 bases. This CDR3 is CASRDREAHQPQHF. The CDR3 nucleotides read TGTGCCAGCCGGGACAGGGAGGCCCATCAGCCCCAGCATTTT.

CDR3 loop: CASSEFGDGYTF. In nucleotides, the CDR3 is TGTGCCAGCAGTGAATTCGGGGATGGCTACACCTTC. V gene TRBV25-1 combines with J gene TRBJ1-2; D is unresolved. The CDR3 extends over 12 amino acids. The V end lost 1 base, the J end lost 6 bases, and 6 bases lay between the germline ends. The germline V gene has CDR1 MGHDK and CDR2 SYGVNS.

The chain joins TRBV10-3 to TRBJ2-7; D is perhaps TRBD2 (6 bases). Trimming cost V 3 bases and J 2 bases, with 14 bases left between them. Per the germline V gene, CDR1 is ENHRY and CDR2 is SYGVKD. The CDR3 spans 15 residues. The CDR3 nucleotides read TGTGCCATCAGTGATACGGGGGAATCCACCTACGAGCAGTACTTC. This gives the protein CAISDTGESTYEQYF.

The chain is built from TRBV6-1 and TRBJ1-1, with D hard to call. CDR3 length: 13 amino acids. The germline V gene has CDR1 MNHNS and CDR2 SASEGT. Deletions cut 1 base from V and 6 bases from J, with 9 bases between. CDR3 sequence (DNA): TGTGCCAGCAGTGAAGACCGCCTGGCTGAAGCTTTCTTT. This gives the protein CASSEDRLAEAFF.

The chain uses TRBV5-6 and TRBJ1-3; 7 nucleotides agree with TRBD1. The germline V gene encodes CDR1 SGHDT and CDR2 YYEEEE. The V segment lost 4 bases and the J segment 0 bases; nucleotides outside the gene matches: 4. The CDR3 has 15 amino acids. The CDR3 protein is CASSVGQASGNTIYF. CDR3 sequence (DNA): TGTGCCAGCAGCGTCGGACAGGCCTCTGGAAACACCATATATTTT.

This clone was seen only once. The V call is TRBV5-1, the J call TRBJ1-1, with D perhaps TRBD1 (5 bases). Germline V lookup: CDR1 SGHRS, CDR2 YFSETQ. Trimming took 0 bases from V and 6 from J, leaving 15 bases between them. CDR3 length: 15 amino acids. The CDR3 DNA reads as TGCGCCAGCAGCTTGGCCGCAGGGATAAGCGCTGAAGCTTTCTTT. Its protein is CASSLAAGISAEAFF.

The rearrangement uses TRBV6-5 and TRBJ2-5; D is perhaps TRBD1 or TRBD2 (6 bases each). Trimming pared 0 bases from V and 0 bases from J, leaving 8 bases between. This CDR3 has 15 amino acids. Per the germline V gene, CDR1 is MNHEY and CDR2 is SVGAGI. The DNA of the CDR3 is TGTGCCAGCAGTTACTCGGGGGGCAACCAAGAGACCCAGTACTTC. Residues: CASSYSGGNQETQYF.

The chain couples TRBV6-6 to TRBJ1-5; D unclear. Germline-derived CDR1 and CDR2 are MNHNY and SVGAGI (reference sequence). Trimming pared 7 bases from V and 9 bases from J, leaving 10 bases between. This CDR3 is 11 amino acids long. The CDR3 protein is CASTQVGPQHF. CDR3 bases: TGTGCCAGCACTCAGGTGGGGCCCCAGCATTTT.

The DNA of the CDR3 is TGTGCCAGCAGCGCGGTAGCCAAAAACATTCAGTACTTC. It translates to CASSAVAKNIQYF. This chain connects TRBV5-6 to TRBJ2-4; D unclear. Germline CDR1 is SGHDT and CDR2 is YYEEEE. Trimming took 4 bases from V and 0 from J, leaving 5 bases between them. The CDR3 has 13 amino acids. Full variable domain (outside the CDR3, taken from reference TRBV5-6 and TRBJ2-4): DAGVTQSPTHLIKTRGQQVTLRCSPKSGHDTVSWYQQALGQGPQFIFQYYEEEERQRGNFPDRFSGHQFPNYSSELNVNALLLGDSALYLCASSAVAKNIQYFGAGTRLSVL.

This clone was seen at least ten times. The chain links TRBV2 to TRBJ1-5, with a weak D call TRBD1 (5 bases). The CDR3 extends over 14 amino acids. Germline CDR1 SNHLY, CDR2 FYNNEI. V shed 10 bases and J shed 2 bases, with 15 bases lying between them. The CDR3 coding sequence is TGTGCCACCGGTGGTGGGGGAGGCAATCAGCCCCAGCATTTT. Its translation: CATGGGGGNQPQHF.

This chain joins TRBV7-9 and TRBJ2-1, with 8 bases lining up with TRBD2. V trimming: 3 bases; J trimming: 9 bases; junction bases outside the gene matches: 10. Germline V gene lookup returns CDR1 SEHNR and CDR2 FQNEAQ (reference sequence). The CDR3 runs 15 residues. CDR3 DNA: TGTGCCAGCAGCTTTCACACCCTAGCGGGCGCTGAGCAGTTCTTC. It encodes CASSFHTLAGAEQFF.

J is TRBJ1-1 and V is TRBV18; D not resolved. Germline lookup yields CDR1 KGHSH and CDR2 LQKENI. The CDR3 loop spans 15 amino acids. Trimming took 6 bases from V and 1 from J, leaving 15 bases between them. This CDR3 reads CASSPLAYRNTEAFF. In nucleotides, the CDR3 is TGTGCCAGCTCGCCTCTTGCTTATCGGAACACTGAAGCTTTCTTT.

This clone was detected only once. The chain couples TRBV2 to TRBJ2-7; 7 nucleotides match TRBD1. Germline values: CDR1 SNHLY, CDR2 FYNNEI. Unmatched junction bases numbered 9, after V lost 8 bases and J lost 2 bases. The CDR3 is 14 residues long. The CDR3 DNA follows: TGTGCCAGCGGGGCCAGGCAGGGGGCCTACGAGCAGTACTTC. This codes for CASGARQGAYEQYF.

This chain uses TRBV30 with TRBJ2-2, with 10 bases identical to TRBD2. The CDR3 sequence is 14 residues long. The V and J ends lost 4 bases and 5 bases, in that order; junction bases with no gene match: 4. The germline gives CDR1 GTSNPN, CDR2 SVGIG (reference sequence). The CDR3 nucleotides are TGTGCCTGGAAACTAGCGGGAAGGACCGGGGAGCTGTTTTTT. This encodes CAWKLAGRTGELFF.

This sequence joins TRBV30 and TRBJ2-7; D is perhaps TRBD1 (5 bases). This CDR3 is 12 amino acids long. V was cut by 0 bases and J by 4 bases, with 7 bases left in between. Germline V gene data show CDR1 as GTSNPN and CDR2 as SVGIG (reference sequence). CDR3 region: CAWSVGHYEQYF. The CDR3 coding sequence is TGTGCCTGGAGTGTAGGACATTACGAGCAGTACTTC. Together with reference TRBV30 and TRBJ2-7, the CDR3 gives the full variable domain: SQTIHQWPATLVQPVGSPLSLECTVEGTSNPNLYWYRQAAGRGLQLLFYSVGIGQISSEVPQNLSASRPQDRQFILSSKKLLLSDSGFYLCAWSVGHYEQYFGPGTRLTVT.